This is a list of T cell receptor beta chains from one sample in a study of CD8 T cells in Susac syndrome. TCRdb analysed the immunoSEQ multiplex PCR reads with MiXCR anew, one entry per CDR3 protein. The sample consists of approximately 170,000 distinct CDR3 sequences, approximately 93% of them appearing once. The material sequenced was CD4+ T cells from PBMCs. The source is a human donor with multiple sclerosis. CDR3s leave out the opening cysteine and the closing phenylalanine or tryptophan. The order of the fields is clone size, D gene, V gene, CDR3 protein. A D gene is named only where the DNA matches it firmly. Expanded clones are given a class, and other clones once, few, many or no size at all.

>NA|NA|TRBV29-1
SVRTPGTYEQY
>NA|TRBD1|TRBV19
ASTNDRDSHQPQH
>NA|NA|TRBV28
ASNEEHREQY
>NA|NA|TRBV29-1
SVEDLSQTGNIQY
>NA|TRBD2|TRBV6-1
ASRNRPRGRLVEQY
>once|NA|TRBV27
ASSFAWRDTQY
>NA|NA|TRBV30
AWSRLATGTQTGELF
>NA|NA|TRBV5-6
ASSPPLYSYGYT
>few|NA|TRBV12-3/TRBV12-4
ASSSGTVGNTIY
>NA|TRBD1|TRBV7-2
ASSFSGTAVTEAF
>NA|NA|TRBV6-1
ASSLGEGHGYT
>NA|NA|TRBV29-1
SASGLSSSYEQY
>NA|NA|TRBV7-2
ASSLVRNEQF
>NA|NA|TRBV20-1
SARDPGTQETQY
>NA|TRBD2|TRBV24-1
ATSDSGLAGVEDTQY
>NA|NA|TRBV6-5
ASSYDGHTEAF
>NA|NA|TRBV15
ATSRGATTRAYEQY
>NA|NA|TRBV30
AWSVKGFTGELF
>NA|NA|TRBV5-1
ASSFELRTDTQY